These 24 T cell receptor beta chains share one sample of origin, sequenced in a study of shared clonotypes between healthy human individuals (dated by TCRdb to 2018 to 2021). Library preparation used the immunoSEQ multiplex PCR assay. Not all clones reach the TCRdb copy of this immuneACCESS table, which keeps in-frame sequences only. Checked studies attribute under half of the gap to unresolved V genes and leave the rest unexplained. The sample data list some 1,100,000 clones, and about 84% of these were observed just once. The ten largest make up approximately 0.56% of the sample. The sequenced sample was memory CD4+ T cells from PBMCs. The sample's cell subset or site, from its label and the paper: CD45RA-negative fraction. These receptors all stem from a man younger than 35 in good health. Some clones in this sample may be carry-over from other donors' samples.

The V call is TRBV9, the J call TRBJ1-2; tentatively, D is TRBD1 (6 bases). Germline loops: CDR1 SGDLS, CDR2 YYNGEE. Trimming stripped 2 bases from V and 8 bases from J, with 13 bases between. This CDR3 has 13 residues. This CDR3 is CASSVTGTYGYTF. The CDR3 DNA reads as TGTGCCAGCAGCGTCACCGGGACATACGGCTACACCTTC. Looking up the rest from reference TRBV9 and TRBJ1-2 gives the full variable domain: DSGVTQTPKHLITATGQRVTLRCSPRSGDLSVYWYQQSLDQGLQFLIQYYNGEERAKGNILERFSAQQFPDLHSELNLSSLELGDSALYFCASSVTGTYGYTFGSGTRLTVV.

The V gene is TRBV7-3, the J gene TRBJ1-2; D uncertain. With 0 bases removed from V and 0 bases from J, the gap between germline ends came to 8 bases. CDR3 size: 15 residues. Germline CDR1 is SGHTA and CDR2 is FQGTGA. The CDR3 loop reads CASSLTGEPNYGYTF. CDR3 nucleotides: TGTGCCAGCAGCTTAACGGGAGAGCCTAACTATGGCTACACCTTC. Based on the CDR3 plus reference TRBV7-3 and TRBJ1-2, the full variable domain is GAGVSQTPSNKVTEKGKYVELRCDPISGHTALYWYRQSLGQGPEFLIYFQGTGAADDSGLPNDRFFAVRPEGSVSTLKIQRTERGDSAVYLCASSLTGEPNYGYTFGSGTRLTVV.

The chain uses TRBV6-5 and TRBJ2-7; 7 bases fit TRBD2. V lost 5 bases, J lost 2 bases, and 9 bases stayed unmatched. This CDR3 has 15 amino acids. Germline V gives CDR1 MNHEY, CDR2 SVGAGI. The CDR3 loop reads CASSPGTTSTYEQYF. CDR3 bases: TGTGCCAGCAGTCCAGGGACTACCTCAACCTACGAGCAGTACTTC.

This clone was counted only a few times. This specimen includes other DNA sequences encoding the same CDR3. The gene calls are TRBV11-2 and TRBJ2-7; TRBD2 agrees at 7 bases. The CDR3 runs 14 residues. V lost 1 base to trimming and J lost 0 bases; unmatched junction nucleotides: 0. CDR1 is SGHAT and CDR2 is FQNNGV in the germline V gene. CDR3 bases: TGTGCCAGCAGCTTAGGCGGGAGCTCCTACGAGCAGTACTTC. The encoded protein is CASSLGGSSYEQYF.

The table lists this clone with a few counts. V and J are TRBV30 and TRBJ2-1; 15 bases line up with TRBD2. J lost 9 bases, V lost 1 base, and 7 bases had no gene match. CDR3 length equals 16 residues. The germline V gene encodes CDR1 GTSNPN and CDR2 SVGIG (reference sequence). The CDR3 bases are TGTGCCTGGAGTGACTGGACTAGCGGGAGGGCCTTTGAGCAGTTCTTC. The encoded protein is CAWSDWTSGRAFEQFF. Combining the CDR3 with reference TRBV30 and TRBJ2-1 gives the whole variable domain SQTIHQWPATLVQPVGSPLSLECTVEGTSNPNLYWYRQAAGRGLQLLFYSVGIGQISSEVPQNLSASRPQDRQFILSSKKLLLSDSGFYLCAWSDWTSGRAFEQFFGPGTRLTVL.

J is TRBJ2-5 and V is TRBV28, with D perhaps matching TRBD1 (5 bases). The germline gives CDR1 MDHEN, CDR2 SYDVKM. The germline V and J ends were trimmed by 8 bases and 1 base, with 17 bases remaining between them. This CDR3 has 15 amino acids. CDR3 loop: CASAASAGFQETQYF. For the CDR3, the DNA is TGTGCCAGCGCTGCGTCCGCAGGGTTCCAAGAGACCCAGTACTTC.

J is TRBJ1-5 and V is TRBV7-2, with D unclear. Germline CDR1 is SGHTA and CDR2 is FQGNSA. V was cut by 2 bases and J by 3 bases, with 8 bases left in between. CDR3 length equals 14 residues. The CDR3 sequence: CASSLIQVNQPQHF. The DNA of the CDR3 is TGTGCCAGCAGCTTAATTCAGGTCAATCAGCCCCAGCATTTT.

The chain combines TRBV5-5 with TRBJ2-7; D is unresolved. The CDR3 contains 13 residues. The germline V and J ends were trimmed by 4 bases and 4 bases, with 12 bases remaining between them. Germline loops: CDR1 SGHKS, CDR2 YYEKEE (reference sequence). CDR3 in amino acids: CASSAYYGYEQYF. The CDR3 DNA sequence: TGTGCCAGCAGCGCATACTACGGGTACGAGCAGTACTTC.

The CDR3 bases are TGTGCCACCAGCAAAGTGGAGGGTTACGAGCAGTACTTC. It specifies CATSKVEGYEQYF. This chain uses TRBV15 with TRBJ2-7; maybe TRBD2 (6 bases). Trimming left V 4 bases short and J 4 bases short, with 11 bases between. CDR1 is LNHNV and CDR2 is YYDKDF in the germline V gene (reference sequence). The CDR3 extends over 13 amino acids.

This chain joins TRBV9 and TRBJ2-3; 9 bases fit TRBD2. V trimming: 2 bases; J trimming: 4 bases; junction bases outside the gene matches: 5. The V gene's germline CDR1 is SGDLS and CDR2 YYNGEE. This CDR3 is built from 15 residues. The CDR3 coding sequence is TGTGCCAGCAGCGTTCAGCGGGGGGTCGCAGATACGCAGTATTTT. It encodes CASSVQRGVADTQYF.

The genes are TRBV27 and TRBJ2-7; D ambiguous. This CDR3 has 15 residues. CDR1 is MNHEY and CDR2 is SMNVEV in the germline V gene (reference sequence). Trimming shortened V by 0 bases and J by 4 bases, and 13 bases separated the two germline ends. For the CDR3, the DNA is TGTGCCAGCAGTTTATCGTCGAGGAGAACTTACGAGCAGTACTTC. As protein: CASSLSSRRTYEQYF.

The chain links TRBV6-1 to TRBJ2-2; 9 nucleotides match TRBD1. The CDR3 is made up of 15 amino acids. V shed 10 bases, J shed 4 bases, and the junction held 10 bases outside the gene matches. Looked up from germline, CDR1 is MNHNS and CDR2 is SASEGT. In nucleotides, the CDR3 is TGTGCCACGGGCCGGGACAGGGCGGGCACCGGGGAGCTGTTTTTT. This translates into CATGRDRAGTGELFF.

V is TRBV6-5 and J is TRBJ2-3, with unresolved D. Germline assignment: CDR1 MNHEY and CDR2 SVGAGI. V was pared by 6 bases and J by 4 bases, with 8 bases between. This CDR3 has 12 amino acids. The CDR3 protein is CASSPFPDTQYF. The CDR3 DNA sequence: TGTGCCAGCAGCCCTTTCCCAGATACGCAGTATTTT.

This chain connects TRBV11-3 to TRBJ2-7; D may be TRBD1 or TRBD2 (5 bases each). V gave up 5 bases and J gave up 0 bases, with 11 bases separating them. The CDR3 consists of 14 residues. Germline CDR1 is SGHNT and CDR2 is YENEEA. CDR3 DNA: TGTGCCAGCAGCGGCAAGGGGAGCTCCTACGAGCAGTACTTC. Translated, it gives CASSGKGSSYEQYF.

This chain joins TRBV29-1 and TRBJ1-4; D might be TRBD1 (5 bases). The CDR3 is made up of 15 amino acids. Trimming left V 2 bases short and J 7 bases short, with 17 bases between. Germline V CDR1 and CDR2: SQVTM, ANQGSEA. CDR3 sequence: CSVEPEGSRGEKLFF. The CDR3 DNA is TGCAGCGTTGAACCTGAGGGGTCACGGGGTGAAAAACTGTTTTTT.

This clone was picked up a small number of times. The rearrangement joins TRBV4-1 to TRBJ2-7; D perhaps matches TRBD1 (6 bases). CDR3 length equals 14 residues. From germline, CDR1 is MGHRA and CDR2 YSYEKL. Trimming left V 6 bases short and J 2 bases short, with 14 bases between. The CDR3 DNA follows: TGCGCCAGCAGTCGCCTGGGGGCTACCTACGAGCAGTACTTC. Protein: CASSRLGATYEQYF.

This chain links TRBV21-1 with TRBJ2-7; TRBD1, the D gene given by the table, was not confirmed from the DNA. TRBV21-1 is a known pseudogene. The CDR3 has 19 residues. In DNA, the CDR3 is TGTGCCAGCAGCAAGGAAGGGTATGACAGCAGGATCCAGTCGCACGAGCAGTACTTC. It specifies CASSKEGYDSRIQSHEQYF.

This clone was observed a few times. Here the CDR3 reads CASSVELAGTSKRFF. CDR3 in DNA: TGTGCCAGCAGCGTAGAGCTAGCGGGAACCTCCAAACGGTTCTTC. The genes are TRBV9 and TRBJ2-1; 9 bases map to TRBD2. CDR3 length equals 15 residues. Trimming cost V 0 bases and J 15 bases; bases outside gene matches: 13. The germline gives CDR1 SGDLS, CDR2 YYNGEE.

Points on this clone: A far larger clone is just one base off, so this is likely a read error. Other DNA sequences within the sample encode an identical CDR3. The chain employs TRBV5-4 and TRBJ2-3; TRBD2 matches 13 bases. CDR3 length: 16 residues. With 4 bases clipped from V and 0 bases from J, the junction kept 2 bases outside the gene matches. CDR1 is SGHNT and CDR2 is YYREEE in the germline V gene (reference sequence). CDR3 sequence (DNA): TGTGCCAGCAGCCGGGGACTAGCGGGGAGCACAGATACGCAGTATTTT. Amino acids: CASSRGLAGSTDTQYF.

Worth noting for this clone: This sample includes further DNA sequences coding for the same CDR3. This chain uses TRBV7-2 with TRBJ1-1, with D unresolved. The V end was cut by 5 bases, the J end by 0 bases, with 13 bases between. Germline assignment: CDR1 SGHTA and CDR2 FQGNSA. This CDR3 region has 15 residues. The CDR3 coding sequence is TGTGCCAGCAGCCTCGGGTCGGGTATGAACACTGAAGCTTTCTTT. Residues: CASSLGSGMNTEAFF.

The chain carries TRBV5-6 and TRBJ1-4; no firm D call. V was clipped by 2 bases and J by 0 bases, with 17 bases between them. Looked up from germline, CDR1 is SGHDT and CDR2 is YYEEEE. The CDR3 is made up of 18 amino acids. As DNA, the CDR3 is TGTGCCAGCAGCTTATTTATCCGCCCCACAGCAACTAATGAAAAACTGTTTTTT. Amino acid sequence: CASSLFIRPTATNEKLFF.

Turning to this clone: This sample includes further DNA sequences coding for the same CDR3. V is TRBV29-1 and J is TRBJ2-7; possibly TRBD2 for D (5 bases). The V end lost 4 bases, the J end lost 0 bases, and 7 bases lay between the germline ends. CDR3 length equals 12 residues. Germline V gives CDR1 SQVTM, CDR2 ANQGSEA. Written as DNA, the CDR3 is TGCAGCGTTGCCAGCGGCTCCTACGAGCAGTACTTC. Protein sequence: CSVASGSYEQYF.

The chain is built from TRBV15 and TRBJ2-5, with TRBD1 matching 8 bases. This CDR3 has 14 amino acids. Germline CDR1 is LNHNV and CDR2 is YYDKDF (reference sequence). J gave up 5 bases and V 3 bases, and 5 bases lay outside the gene matches. The CDR3 DNA reads as TGTGCCACCAGCAGGGACAGGGCGTCGGAGACCCAGTACTTC. Its translation is CATSRDRASETQYF.

This clone was found a few times. This chain links TRBV6-5 with TRBJ1-5; unclear D gene. Germline CDR1 MNHEY, CDR2 SVGAGI. This CDR3 has 14 amino acids. Trimming left V 0 bases short and J 4 bases short, with 7 bases between. The CDR3 region is CASSYSLTNQPQHF. CDR3 nucleotides: TGTGCCAGCAGTTACTCGTTGACAAATCAGCCCCAGCATTTT.